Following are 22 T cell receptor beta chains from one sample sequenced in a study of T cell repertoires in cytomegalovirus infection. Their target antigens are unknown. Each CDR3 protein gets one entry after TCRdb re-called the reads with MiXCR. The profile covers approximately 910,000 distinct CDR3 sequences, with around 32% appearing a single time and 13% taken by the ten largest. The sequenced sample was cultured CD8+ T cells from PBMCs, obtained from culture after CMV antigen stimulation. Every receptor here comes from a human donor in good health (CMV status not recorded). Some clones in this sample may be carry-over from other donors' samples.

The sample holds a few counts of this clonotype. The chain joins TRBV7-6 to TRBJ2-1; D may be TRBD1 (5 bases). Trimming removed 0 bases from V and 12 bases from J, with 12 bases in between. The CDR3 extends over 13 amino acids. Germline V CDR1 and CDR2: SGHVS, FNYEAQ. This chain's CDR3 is CASSLALGVRQFF. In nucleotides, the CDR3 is TGTGCCAGCAGCTTAGCGCTAGGGGTTCGGCAGTTCTTC.

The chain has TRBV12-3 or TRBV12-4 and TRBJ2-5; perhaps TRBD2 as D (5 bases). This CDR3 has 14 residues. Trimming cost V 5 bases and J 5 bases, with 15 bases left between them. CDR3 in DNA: TGTGCCAGCAGTCCCCAGGCCCCGGGGGAGACCCAGTACTTC. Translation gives CASSPQAPGETQYF.

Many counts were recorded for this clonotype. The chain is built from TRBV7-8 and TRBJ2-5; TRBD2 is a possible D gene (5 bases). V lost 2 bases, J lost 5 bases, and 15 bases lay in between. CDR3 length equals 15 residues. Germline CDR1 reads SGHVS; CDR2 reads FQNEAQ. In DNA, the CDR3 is TGTGCCAGCAGCTTAAATGACTACCGAGCGGAGACCCAGTACTTC. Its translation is CASSLNDYRAETQYF.

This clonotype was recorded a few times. In DNA form, the CDR3 reads TGCGCCAGCAGCCATGCGGACGGGGACACTGAAGCTTTCTTT. This encodes CASSHADGDTEAFF. This chain joins TRBV4-1 and TRBJ1-1; D call uncertain. With 3 bases removed from V and 3 bases from J, the gap between germline ends came to 11 bases. The germline CDR1 and CDR2 sequences are MGHRA and YSYEKL. The CDR3 totals 14 residues.

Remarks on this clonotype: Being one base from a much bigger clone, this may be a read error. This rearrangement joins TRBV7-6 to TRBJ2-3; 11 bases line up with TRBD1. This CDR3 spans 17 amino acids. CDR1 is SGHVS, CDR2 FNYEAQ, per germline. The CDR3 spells CVSSRRGQGGSTDTQYF. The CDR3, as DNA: TGTGTCAGCAGCCGCCGGGGACAGGGGGGGTCCACAGATACGCAGTATTTT.

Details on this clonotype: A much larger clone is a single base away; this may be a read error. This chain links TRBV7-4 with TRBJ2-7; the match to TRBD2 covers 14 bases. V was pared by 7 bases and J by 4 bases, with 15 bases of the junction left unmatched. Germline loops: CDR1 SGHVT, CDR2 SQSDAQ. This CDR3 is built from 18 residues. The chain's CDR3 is CASNHPAMTSGGAYEQYF. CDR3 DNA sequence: TGTGCCAGCAACCACCCCGCAATGACTAGCGGGGGGGCTTACGAGCAGTACTTC. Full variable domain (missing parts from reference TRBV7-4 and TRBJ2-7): GAGVSQSPRYKVAKRGRDVALRCDSISGHVTLYWYRQTLGQGSEVLTYSQSDAQRDKSGRPSGRFSAERPERSVSTLKIQRTEQGDSAVYLCASNHPAMTSGGAYEQYFGPGTRLTVT.

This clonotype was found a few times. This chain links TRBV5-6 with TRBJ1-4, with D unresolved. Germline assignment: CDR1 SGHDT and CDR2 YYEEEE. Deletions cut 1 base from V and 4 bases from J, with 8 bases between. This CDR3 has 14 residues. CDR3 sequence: CASSLTTVNEKLFF. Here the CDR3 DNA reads TGTGCCAGCAGCTTGACCACAGTTAATGAAAAACTGTTTTTT.

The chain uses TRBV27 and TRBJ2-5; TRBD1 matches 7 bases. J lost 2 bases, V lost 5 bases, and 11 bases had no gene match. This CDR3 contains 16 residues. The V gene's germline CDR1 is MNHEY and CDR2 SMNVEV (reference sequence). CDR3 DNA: TGTGCCAGCAGTATCACCCTGGGACAGCTTCAAGAGACCCAGTACTTC. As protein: CASSITLGQLQETQYF.

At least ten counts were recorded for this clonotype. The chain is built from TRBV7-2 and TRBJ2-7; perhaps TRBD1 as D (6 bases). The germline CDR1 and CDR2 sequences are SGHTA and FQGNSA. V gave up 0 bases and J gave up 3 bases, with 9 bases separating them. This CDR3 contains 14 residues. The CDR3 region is CASSLAQGFYEQYF. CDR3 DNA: TGTGCCAGCAGCTTAGCACAGGGATTCTACGAGCAGTACTTC.

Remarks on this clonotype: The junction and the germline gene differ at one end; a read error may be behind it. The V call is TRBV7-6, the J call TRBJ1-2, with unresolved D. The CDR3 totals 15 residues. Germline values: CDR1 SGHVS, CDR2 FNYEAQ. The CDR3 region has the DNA TGTGCCGGCAGTTTTGGTTCAGGCCTCCGGTATGGCTACACCTTC. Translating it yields CAGSFGSGLRYGYTF.

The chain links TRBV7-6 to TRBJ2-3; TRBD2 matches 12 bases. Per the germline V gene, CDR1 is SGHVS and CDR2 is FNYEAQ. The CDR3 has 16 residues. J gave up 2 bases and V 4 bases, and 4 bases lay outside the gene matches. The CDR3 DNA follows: TGTGCCAGCAGCTCGCTAGCGGGGGGGATCACAGATACGCAGTATTTT. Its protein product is CASSSLAGGITDTQYF.

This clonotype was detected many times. The CDR3 sequence is CASRLGVSNTEAFF. Here the CDR3 DNA reads TGTGCCAGCAGATTAGGGGTTTCTAACACTGAAGCTTTCTTT. This chain joins TRBV2 and TRBJ1-1; D might be TRBD1 (5 bases). The V end was cut by 6 bases, the J end by 2 bases, with 13 bases between. The CDR3 is 14 amino acids. CDR1 and CDR2 from the germline V gene are SNHLY and FYNNEI.

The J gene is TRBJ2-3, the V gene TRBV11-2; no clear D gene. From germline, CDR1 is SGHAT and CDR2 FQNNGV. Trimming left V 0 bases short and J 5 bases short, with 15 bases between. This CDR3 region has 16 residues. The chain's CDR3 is CASSLDLAPIEDTQYF. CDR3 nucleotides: TGTGCCAGCAGCTTAGATCTCGCTCCCATCGAAGATACGCAGTATTTT.

The DNA for the CDR3 is TGTGCCACCAGTGATTTGACCTCAGGGAGTGAGCAGTTCTTC. Encoded protein: CATSDLTSGSEQFF. This chain links TRBV24-1 with TRBJ2-1; D might be TRBD1 or TRBD2, each matching 5 bases. Trimming pared 0 bases from V and 9 bases from J, leaving 11 bases between. Per germline, CDR1 KGHDR and CDR2 SFDVKD. CDR3 length: 14 amino acids.

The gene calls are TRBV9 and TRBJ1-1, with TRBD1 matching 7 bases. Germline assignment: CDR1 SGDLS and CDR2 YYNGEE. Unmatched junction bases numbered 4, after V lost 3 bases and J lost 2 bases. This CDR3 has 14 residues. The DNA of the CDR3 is TGTGCCAGCAGCGGGCACAGGGGTAACACTGAAGCTTTCTTT. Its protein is CASSGHRGNTEAFF. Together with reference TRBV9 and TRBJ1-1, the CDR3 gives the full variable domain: DSGVTQTPKHLITATGQRVTLRCSPRSGDLSVYWYQQSLDQGLQFLIQYYNGEERAKGNILERFSAQQFPDLHSELNLSSLELGDSALYFCASSGHRGNTEAFFGQGTRLTVV.

The CDR3 region is CASSYPLASEQFF. The DNA of the CDR3 is TGTGCCAGCAGTTACCCCTTAGCGAGTGAGCAGTTCTTC. V and J are TRBV6-6 and TRBJ2-1; TRBD2 is a possible D gene (5 bases). The CDR3 contains 13 residues. Germline assignment: CDR1 MNHNY and CDR2 SVGAGI (reference sequence). Trimming shortened V by 2 bases and J by 9 bases, and 11 bases separated the two germline ends.

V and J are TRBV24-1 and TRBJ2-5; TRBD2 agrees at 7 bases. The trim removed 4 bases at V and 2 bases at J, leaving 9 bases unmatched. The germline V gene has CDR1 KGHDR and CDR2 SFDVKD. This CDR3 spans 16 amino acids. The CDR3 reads CATSDRTSWPQETQYF. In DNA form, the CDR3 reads TGTGCCACCAGTGACCGGACTAGTTGGCCTCAAGAGACCCAGTACTTC.

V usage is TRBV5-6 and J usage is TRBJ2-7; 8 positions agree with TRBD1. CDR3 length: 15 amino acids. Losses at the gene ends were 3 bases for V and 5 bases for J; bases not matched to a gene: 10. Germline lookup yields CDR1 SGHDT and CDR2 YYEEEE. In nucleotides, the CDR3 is TGTGCCAGCAGCTCAGGCCGGGACAGGCTCCACGAGCAGTACTTC. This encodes CASSSGRDRLHEQYF.

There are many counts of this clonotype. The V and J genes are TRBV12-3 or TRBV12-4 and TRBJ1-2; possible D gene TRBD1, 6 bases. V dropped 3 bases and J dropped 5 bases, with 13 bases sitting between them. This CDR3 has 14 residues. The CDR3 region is CASSLSPRGYGYTF. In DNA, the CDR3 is TGTGCCAGCAGTTTGTCCCCCAGGGGTTATGGCTACACCTTC.

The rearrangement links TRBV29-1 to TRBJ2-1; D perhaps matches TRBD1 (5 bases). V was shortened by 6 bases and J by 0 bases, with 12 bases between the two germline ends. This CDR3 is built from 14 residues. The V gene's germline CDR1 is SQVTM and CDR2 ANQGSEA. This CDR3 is CSVGPGASYNEQFF. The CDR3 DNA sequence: TGCAGCGTAGGACCTGGGGCCTCCTACAATGAGCAGTTCTTC.

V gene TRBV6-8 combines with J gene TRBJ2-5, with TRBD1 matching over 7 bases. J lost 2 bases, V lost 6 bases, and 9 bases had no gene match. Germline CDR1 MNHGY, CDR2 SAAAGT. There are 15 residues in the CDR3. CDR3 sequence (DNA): TGTGCCAGCAGGGACGACAGGGCCAAACAAGAGACCCAGTACTTC. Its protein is CASRDDRAKQETQYF.

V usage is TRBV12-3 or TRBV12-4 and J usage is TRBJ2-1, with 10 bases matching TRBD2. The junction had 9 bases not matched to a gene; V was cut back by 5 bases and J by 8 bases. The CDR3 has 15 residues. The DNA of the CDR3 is TGTGCCAGCAGTCCCTCCAAGCTAGCGGGGGATGAGCAGTTCTTC. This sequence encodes CASSPSKLAGDEQFF.